This TCR delta chain originates from a study of gamma-delta T cells after stem cell transplantation (dated by TCRdb to about 2016). Comment on this clone: Which antigen it targets is not known. One junction end disagrees with the germline gene, perhaps due to a read error.

The library was made by RT-PCR. Instrument used: Illumina MiSeq. TCRdb processed the public reads again with the CATT caller, after which rows with matching DNA were combined. This sample is represented by about 720 delta-chain clones; approximately 10% of them were singletons. The ten largest make up around 62% of the sample. The germline V gene specifies GEAIGNYY as CDR1 and EKD as CDR2. From cysteine to phenylalanine, the CDR3 is 19 amino acids long. Only the CDR3 region is kept as DNA, spanning 57 bases read in frame from base 1. This TCR was recovered from a human donor. It is not recorded whose cells these are; they may come from a transplant donor. The sample comprised gamma-delta T cells. The rearranged segments are TRDV2 and TRDJ1; the central 7 bases match TRDD3. The CDR3 loop reads CACDPILVLVDTSTDNLIF. The sequenced DNA is TGTGCCTGTGACCCCATTTTAGTCCTGGTGGATACGTCCACCGATAACCTCATCTTT.